The present T cell receptor beta chain was sequenced within a study of T cell responses to AZD1222 COVID-19 vaccine. In this sample, this clone turned up once. Its antigen is still unknown. Study conclusions and caveats: Among the donors, most were white British and more were female, and clonal diversity was possibly underestimated. At baseline, seropositivity was found in only a handful of AZD1222 recipients. Samples come after the peak T cell response, not at day 14.

Produced via immunoSEQ multiplex PCR; TCRdb's table is partial and in-frame only. The top ten clones hold less than 4.5% of a sample with 150,000 to 200,000 clones, around nine tenths of them seen once. Germline V CDR1 and CDR2: GTSNPN, SVGIG (reference sequence). The ends were cut back, 0 bases at V and 12 bases at J, with 14 bases in the middle. The CDR3 contains 12 residues. Sequencing was performed on peripheral blood, taken 28 days after the second dose of the MenACWY control vaccine. The rearrangement uses TRBV30 and TRBJ1-1; no firm D call. The receptor was derived from an adult who received the MenACWY meningococcal vaccine as a control. CDR3: CAWSVQGRRPFF. Written as DNA, the CDR3 is TGTGCCTGGAGTGTGCAAGGTAGGAGACCTTTCTTT.